This TCR beta chain was sequenced for a study of OX40 agonist ivuxolimab in advanced cancers. Looked up from germline, CDR1 is LNHDA and CDR2 is SQIVND (reference sequence). Trimming removed 4 bases at V and 4 bases at J, with 17 bases between. The length of the CDR3 is 16 residues. Sequencing used immunoSEQ multiplex PCR; TCRdb keeps in-frame clones, though not all of them. The top ten clones hold approximately 0.99% of a sample with some 70,000 clones, about nine tenths of them seen once. The V gene is TRBV19, the J gene TRBJ1-5; D not certain. The sample consisted of CD4+ or CD8+ T cells sorted from blood, taken in a trial of the OX40 agonist ivuxolimab. The receptor was derived from an adult with an advanced solid tumor such as melanoma, head and neck, liver or kidney cancer. CDR3 residues: CASSTSVSTGNQPQHF. The CDR3 region has the DNA TGTGCCAGTAGTACCTCCGTTTCAACGGGGAATCAGCCCCAGCATTTT.